The present T cell receptor beta chain was sequenced within a study of shared clonotypes between healthy human individuals. Sequenced by immunoSEQ multiplex PCR; TCRdb stores in-frame clones only, minus some. The sample includes 1.4 million or so clones, approximately 98.5% of them seen just once. The CDR3 is 17 amino acids. The ends lost 3 bases at V and 1 base at J; junction bases unmatched: 11. The germline V gene has CDR1 MDHEN and CDR2 SYDVKM. Sequencing used naive CD4+ T cells sorted from blood. Subset noted: CD45RA+ positively selected. This rearrangement joins TRBV28 to TRBJ1-1; 7 positions match TRBD1. The receptor was derived from a man between 25 and 39 years old in good health. The CDR3 sequence: CASSFNRQGKGNTEAFF. The CDR3 region has the DNA TGTGCCAGCAGTTTTAACAGACAGGGTAAGGGGAACACTGAAGCTTTCTTT.